The following is a T cell receptor beta chain sequence with its context. Its antigen remains unidentified. These data belong to a study of identical twins. Findings and caveats of the study: The authors drew conclusions from cross-sectional statistical analysis rather than following the same donors.

Template switching (which added a universal primer site) was used, and cDNA carried unique molecular identifiers. TCRdb recomputed calls from the 5' RACE reads with MiXCR, one row per CDR3 protein. Of more than 1.5 million distinct CDR3 sequences listed, around a third are singletons. Sample: cord blood. The receptor's source is a newborn girl in good health.

The CDR3 nucleotides read TGCAGTGCTAGAGATTTAGCGGGGGGGGAAGAATGGTACACAGATACGCAGTATTTT. Protein sequence: CSARDLAGGEEWYTDTQYF. The chain links TRBV20-1 to TRBJ2-3, with TRBD2 identical over 11 bases. V shed 0 bases, J shed 2 bases, and the junction held 13 bases outside the gene matches. From germline, CDR1 is DFQATT and CDR2 SNEGSKA (reference sequence). There are 19 residues in the CDR3.